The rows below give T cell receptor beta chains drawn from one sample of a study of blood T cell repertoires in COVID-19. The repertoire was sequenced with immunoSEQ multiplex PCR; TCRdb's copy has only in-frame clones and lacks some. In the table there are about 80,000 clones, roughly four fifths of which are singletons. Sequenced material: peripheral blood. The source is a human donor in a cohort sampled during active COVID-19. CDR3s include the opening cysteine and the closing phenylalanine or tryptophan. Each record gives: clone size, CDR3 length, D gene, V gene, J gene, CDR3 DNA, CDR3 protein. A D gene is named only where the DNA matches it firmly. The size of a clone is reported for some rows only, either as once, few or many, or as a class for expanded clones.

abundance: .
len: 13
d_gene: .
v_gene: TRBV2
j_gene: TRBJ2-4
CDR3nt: TGTGCCAGCAGGATGGCTCCGGGAAACATTCAGTACTTC
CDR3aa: CASRMAPGNIQYF

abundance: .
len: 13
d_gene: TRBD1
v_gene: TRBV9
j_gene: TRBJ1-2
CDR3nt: TGTGCCAGCAGTAAAACAGGGGTGGAAGGCTACACCTTC
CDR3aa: CASSKTGVEGYTF

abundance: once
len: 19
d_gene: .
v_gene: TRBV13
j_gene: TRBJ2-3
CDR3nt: TGTGCCAGCAGCCATAGATCGGGAAGCGGGCAGGACGGCACAGATACGCAGTATTTT
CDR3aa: CASSHRSGSGQDGTDTQYF

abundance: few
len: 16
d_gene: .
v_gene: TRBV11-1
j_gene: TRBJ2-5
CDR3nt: TGTGCCAGCAGCTTAGTTTCTAACCGGGAACAAGAGACCCAGTACTTC
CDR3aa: CASSLVSNREQETQYF

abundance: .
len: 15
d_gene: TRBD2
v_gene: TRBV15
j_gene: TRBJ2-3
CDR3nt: TGTGCCACCAGCACAAACGCGGGGGGGTCAGATACGCAGTATTTT
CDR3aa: CATSTNAGGSDTQYF

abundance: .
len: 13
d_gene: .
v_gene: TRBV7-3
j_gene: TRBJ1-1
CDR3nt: TGTGCCAGCAGGGACAGCTCCAACACTGAAGCTTTCTTT
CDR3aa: CASRDSSNTEAFF

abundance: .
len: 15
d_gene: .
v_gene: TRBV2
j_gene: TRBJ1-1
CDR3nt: TGTGCCAGCATGCCCCGGGAAGGGGAGGGCACTGAAGCTTTCTTT
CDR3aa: CASMPREGEGTEAFF

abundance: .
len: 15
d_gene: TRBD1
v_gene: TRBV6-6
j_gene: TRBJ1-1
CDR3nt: TGTGCCAGCAGTTACCCGGACAGGGGCGGAACTGAAGCTTTCTTT
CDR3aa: CASSYPDRGGTEAFF

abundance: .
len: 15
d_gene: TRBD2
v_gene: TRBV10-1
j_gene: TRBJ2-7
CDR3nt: TGCGCCAGCAGTGAGACTAGCGGGGGACTCTACGAGCAGTACTTC
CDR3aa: CASSETSGGLYEQYF

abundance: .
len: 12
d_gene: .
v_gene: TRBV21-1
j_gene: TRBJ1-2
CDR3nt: TGTGCCAGCAGCCCCCGGCGGGGCGGCTACACCTTC
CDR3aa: CASSPRRGGYTF

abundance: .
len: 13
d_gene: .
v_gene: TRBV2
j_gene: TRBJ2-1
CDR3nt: TGTGCCAGCAGCGGCGGCTCCTACAATGAGCAGTTCTTC
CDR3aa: CASSGGSYNEQFF

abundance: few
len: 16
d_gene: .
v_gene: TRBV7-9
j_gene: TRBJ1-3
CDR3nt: TGTGCCAGCAGCTCCGTACAGGGACGCTCTGGAAACACCATATATTTT
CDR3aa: CASSSVQGRSGNTIYF

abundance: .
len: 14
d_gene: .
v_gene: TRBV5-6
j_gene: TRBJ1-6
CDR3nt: TGTGCCAGCAGCTTTTCAGGGATGAATTCACCCCTCCACTTT
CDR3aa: CASSFSGMNSPLHF

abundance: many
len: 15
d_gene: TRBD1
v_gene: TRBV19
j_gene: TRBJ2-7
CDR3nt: TGTGCCAGTAGTCCACCGGGGCGACAGGGCTACGAGCAGTACTTC
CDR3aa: CASSPPGRQGYEQYF

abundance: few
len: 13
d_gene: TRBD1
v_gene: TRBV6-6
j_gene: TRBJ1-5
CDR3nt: TGTGCCAGCAGTTCCAGGGGGAATCAGCCCCAGCATTTT
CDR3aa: CASSSRGNQPQHF

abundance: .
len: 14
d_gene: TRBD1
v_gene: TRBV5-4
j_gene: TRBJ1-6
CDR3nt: TGTGCCAGCAGCAGCACAGGGGTGGACTCACCCCTCCACTTT
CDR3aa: CASSSTGVDSPLHF

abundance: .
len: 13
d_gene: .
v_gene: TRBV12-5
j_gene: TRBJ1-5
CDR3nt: TGTGCTAGTGGTCAAGACACAAATCAGCCCCAGCATTTT
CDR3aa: CASGQDTNQPQHF

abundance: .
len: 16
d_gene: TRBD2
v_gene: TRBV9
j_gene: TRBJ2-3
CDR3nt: TGTGCCAGCAGCGGTAGCGGGGGGACTCTCACAGATACGCAGTATTTT
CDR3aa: CASSGSGGTLTDTQYF

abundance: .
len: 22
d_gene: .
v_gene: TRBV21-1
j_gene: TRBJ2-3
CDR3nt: TGTGCCAGCAGCAAGTTAGCACGGCGATCTAGCGGGTTGAAGGGGAGCACAGATACGCAGTATTTT
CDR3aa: CASSKLARRSSGLKGSTDTQYF

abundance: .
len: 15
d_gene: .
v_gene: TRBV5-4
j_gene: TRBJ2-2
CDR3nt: TGTGCCAGCAGCCCCCCCAGGGGGGACACCGGGGAGCTGTTTTTT
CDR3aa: CASSPPRGDTGELFF

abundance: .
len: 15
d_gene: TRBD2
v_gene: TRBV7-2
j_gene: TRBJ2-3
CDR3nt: TGTGCCAGCTCCATCAGCGGGGGGACGGCAGATACGCAGTATTTT
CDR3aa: CASSISGGTADTQYF

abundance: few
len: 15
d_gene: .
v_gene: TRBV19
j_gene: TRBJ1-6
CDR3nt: TGTGCCAGTAGTATCGGCGGGTCAGGTGGTGTCCCCCTCCACTTT
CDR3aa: CASSIGGSGGVPLHF

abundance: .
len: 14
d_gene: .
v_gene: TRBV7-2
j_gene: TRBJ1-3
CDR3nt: TGTGCCAGCAGCTTAGTCAGCGCCGGAAACACCATATATTTT
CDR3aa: CASSLVSAGNTIYF

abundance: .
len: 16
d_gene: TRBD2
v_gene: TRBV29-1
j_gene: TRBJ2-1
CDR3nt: TGCAGCGTTGAAGAAGGACTAGCGGGGGGGCCCAGTGAGCAGTTCTTC
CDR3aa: CSVEEGLAGGPSEQFF

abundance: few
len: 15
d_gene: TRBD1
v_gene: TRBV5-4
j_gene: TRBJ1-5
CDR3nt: TGTGCCAGCAGCGTAGGGACAGGCCGCAATCAGCCCCAGCATTTT
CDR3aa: CASSVGTGRNQPQHF

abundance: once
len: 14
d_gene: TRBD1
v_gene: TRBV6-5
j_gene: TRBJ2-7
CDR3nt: TGTGCCAGCAATACGGACAGGGGGAAGTACGAGCAGTACTTC
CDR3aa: CASNTDRGKYEQYF

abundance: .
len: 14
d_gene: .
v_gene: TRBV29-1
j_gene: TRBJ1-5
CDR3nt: TGCAGCGTGGGGCACGGTGGGGGCAATCAGCCCCAGCATTTT
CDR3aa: CSVGHGGGNQPQHF

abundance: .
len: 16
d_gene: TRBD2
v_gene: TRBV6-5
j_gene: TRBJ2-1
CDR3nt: TGTGCCAGCAGTTCGCTTACTAGCGGGGGGGCACATGAGCAGTTCTTC
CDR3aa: CASSSLTSGGAHEQFF

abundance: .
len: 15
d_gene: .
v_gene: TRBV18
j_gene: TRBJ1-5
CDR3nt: TGTGCCAGCTCACCAAATGGAGCAGGGGATCAGCCCCAGCATTTT
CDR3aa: CASSPNGAGDQPQHF

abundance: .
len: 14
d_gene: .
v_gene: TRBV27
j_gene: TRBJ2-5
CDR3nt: TGTGCCAGCAGTAAGAAGCCCGGTCAAGAGACCCAGTACTTC
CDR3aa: CASSKKPGQETQYF

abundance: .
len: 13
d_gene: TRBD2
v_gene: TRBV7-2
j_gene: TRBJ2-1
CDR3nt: TGTGCCAGCAGCCCGAAGCGGGGGCGTGAGCAGTTCTTC
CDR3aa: CASSPKRGREQFF

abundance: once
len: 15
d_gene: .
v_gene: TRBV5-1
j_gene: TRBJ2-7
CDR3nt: TGCGCCAGCAGCTTGACTGTCCTAAGCTCCTACGAGCAGTACTTC
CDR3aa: CASSLTVLSSYEQYF

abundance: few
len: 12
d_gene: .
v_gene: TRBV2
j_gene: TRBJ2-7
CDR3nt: TGTGCCAGCAGGACAGGGAGGAACGAGCAGTACTTC
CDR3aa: CASRTGRNEQYF

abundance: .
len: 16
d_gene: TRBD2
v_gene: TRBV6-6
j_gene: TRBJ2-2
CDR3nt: TGTGCCAGCAGACCCGGGACTAGTTTCGACACCGGGGAGCTGTTTTTT
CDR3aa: CASRPGTSFDTGELFF

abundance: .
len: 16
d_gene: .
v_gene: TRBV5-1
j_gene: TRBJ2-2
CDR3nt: TGCGCCAGCAGCCTCGGACAGAACGCGAACACCGGGGAGCTGTTTTTT
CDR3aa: CASSLGQNANTGELFF

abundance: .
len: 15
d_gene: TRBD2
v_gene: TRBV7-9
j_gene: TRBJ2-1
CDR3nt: TGTGCCAGCAGCTTAGGTGGGCGGGGGGGCGATGAGCAGTTCTTC
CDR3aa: CASSLGGRGGDEQFF

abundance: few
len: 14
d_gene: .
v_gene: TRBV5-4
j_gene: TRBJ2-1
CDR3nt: TGTGCCAGCAGCTTGGCCGGACAGTACAATGGGCAGTTCTTC
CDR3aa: CASSLAGQYNGQFF